This TCR beta chain was found in a study of molecular identifiers for immune sequencing clone quantification. The germline CDR1 and CDR2 sequences are MNHEY and SVGAGI. This CDR3 has 15 residues. V gave up 7 bases and J gave up 3 bases, with 16 bases separating them. TCRdb recomputed calls from the PCR reads with MiXCR, one row per CDR3 protein. The sample includes about 510,000 distinct CDR3 sequences, about a quarter seen only once; the top ten take over 0.6%. What was sequenced was naive CD8+ T cells from blood, with Jurkat cell RNA spiked in. The subset denotes: FACS-sorted CD8+CD4-CCR7+CD45RA+ naive T cells. This chain joins TRBV6-5 and TRBJ1-5; TRBD1 might be the D (5 bases). The TCR comes from a human donor in good health. Some libraries in this study had Jurkat cell RNA spiked in. The CDR3 DNA reads TGTGCCAGCAATAACACTCGGGGGAACAATCAGCCCCAGCATTTT. Protein product: CASNNTRGNNQPQHF.